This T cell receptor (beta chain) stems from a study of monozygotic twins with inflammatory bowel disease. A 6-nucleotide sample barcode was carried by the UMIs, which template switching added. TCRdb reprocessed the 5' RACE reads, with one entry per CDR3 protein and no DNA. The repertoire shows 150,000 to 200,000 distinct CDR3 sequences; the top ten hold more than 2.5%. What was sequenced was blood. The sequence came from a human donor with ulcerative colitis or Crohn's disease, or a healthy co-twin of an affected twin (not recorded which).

The CDR3 here is CASSLNRGSYNEQFF. The chain carries TRBV5-4 and TRBJ2-1. Germline V gene lookup returns CDR1 SGHNT and CDR2 YYREEE (reference sequence). The CDR3 spans 15 residues.